This TCR beta chain was sequenced during a study of regulatory T cells in long-lasting Graves disease. The sample holds many counts of this clonotype. Its target is unknown. Germline and junction disagree at one end, which may indicate a read error. As to time point: newly diagnosed GD, antithyroid drugs for less than 3 months. PBMC-extracted RNA yielded the TCR library. This CDR3 region has 13 residues. Study-wide points: Persistent patients shared more public clonotypes (about 2,700) than newly diagnosed patients (over 900). The work looked only at peripheral blood and did not look at thyroid tissue.

Building of the TCR beta libraries involved iRepertoire HTBI primers and Arm-PCR of CDR3 regions. TCRdb reprocessed the multiplex PCR reads with MiXCR, giving one entry per CDR3 protein. This sample has some 500,000 distinct CDR3 sequences, with about 15% found just once. Another study also made use of these data, one on T cells in Graves' hyperthyroidism and ophthalmopathy. Turning to that study: Uncontrolled infection, other autoimmune disease, pregnancy and lactation each barred patients from inclusion.

Sequences were derived from peripheral blood mononuclear cells (PBMCs), sampled at new diagnosis, from a patient treated with antithyroid drugs. The rearrangement links TRBV12-3 or TRBV12-4 to TRBJ2-7; 7 bases are a match to TRBD1. The source is a woman aged 35 to 60 with Graves disease. The CDR3 is CASSLGTEYEQYF. CDR3 coding DNA: TGTGCCAGCAGCTTAGGGACAGAATACGAGCAGTACTTC.